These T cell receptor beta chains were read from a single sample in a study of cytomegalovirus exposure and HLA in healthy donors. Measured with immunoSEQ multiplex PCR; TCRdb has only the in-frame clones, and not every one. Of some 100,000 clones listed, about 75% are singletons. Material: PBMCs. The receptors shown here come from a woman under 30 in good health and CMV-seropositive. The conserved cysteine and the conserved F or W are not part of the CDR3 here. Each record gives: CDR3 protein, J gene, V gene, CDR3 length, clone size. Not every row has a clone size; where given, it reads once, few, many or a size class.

CDR3 protein: ASSEGLALLSYEQY
J gene: TRBJ2-7
V gene: TRBV7-2
CDR3 length: 14
clone size: .

CDR3 protein: ASSLDRNYGYT
J gene: TRBJ1-2
V gene: TRBV5-4
CDR3 length: 11
clone size: .

CDR3 protein: ATSSKRGGNEQF
J gene: TRBJ2-1
V gene: TRBV15
CDR3 length: 12
clone size: .

CDR3 protein: ASSLGYDRLSGNTIY
J gene: TRBJ1-3
V gene: TRBV7-2
CDR3 length: 15
clone size: .

CDR3 protein: ASSPSGTAGEQY
J gene: TRBJ2-7
V gene: TRBV7-3
CDR3 length: 12
clone size: .

CDR3 protein: ASSWTGGRTDTQY
J gene: TRBJ2-3
V gene: TRBV7-6
CDR3 length: 13
clone size: .

CDR3 protein: ASTPPGEVYGYT
J gene: TRBJ1-2
V gene: TRBV19
CDR3 length: 12
clone size: .

CDR3 protein: VSGTGGSGNTIY
J gene: TRBJ1-3
V gene: TRBV28
CDR3 length: 12
clone size: .

CDR3 protein: ASSYGGQGYGYT
J gene: TRBJ1-2
V gene: TRBV6-5
CDR3 length: 12
clone size: .

CDR3 protein: ASATGGTQY
J gene: TRBJ2-5
V gene: TRBV7-7
CDR3 length: 9
clone size: .

CDR3 protein: ASSLGGGRNNEQF
J gene: TRBJ2-1
V gene: TRBV11-3
CDR3 length: 13
clone size: .

CDR3 protein: ASSESDRPGTDTQY
J gene: TRBJ2-3
V gene: TRBV2
CDR3 length: 14
clone size: .

CDR3 protein: SVEEGGRGTDTQY
J gene: TRBJ2-3
V gene: TRBV29-1
CDR3 length: 13
clone size: .

CDR3 protein: ASAGPFEAF
J gene: TRBJ1-1
V gene: TRBV19
CDR3 length: 9
clone size: few

CDR3 protein: ASSPLETQY
J gene: TRBJ2-5
V gene: TRBV7-8
CDR3 length: 9
clone size: .

CDR3 protein: ASSEYSHEQY
J gene: TRBJ2-7
V gene: TRBV2
CDR3 length: 10
clone size: few

CDR3 protein: ASSYGRATDTQY
J gene: TRBJ2-3
V gene: TRBV6-5
CDR3 length: 12
clone size: .

CDR3 protein: ASRKGLGGRRNEQF
J gene: TRBJ2-1
V gene: TRBV4-1
CDR3 length: 14
clone size: few

CDR3 protein: ASRPRGGSNQPQH
J gene: TRBJ1-5
V gene: TRBV6-1
CDR3 length: 13
clone size: .

CDR3 protein: ASSFRDSYGYT
J gene: TRBJ1-2
V gene: TRBV7-9
CDR3 length: 11
clone size: .

CDR3 protein: ASSTLAGVYEQY
J gene: TRBJ2-7
V gene: TRBV5-1
CDR3 length: 12
clone size: .

CDR3 protein: ASSPGVLNTEAF
J gene: TRBJ1-1
V gene: TRBV7-6
CDR3 length: 12
clone size: .

CDR3 protein: SIASNEQF
J gene: TRBJ2-1
V gene: TRBV29-1
CDR3 length: 8
clone size: .

CDR3 protein: ASSNRAMNTEAF
J gene: TRBJ1-1
V gene: TRBV28
CDR3 length: 12
clone size: .